The present T cell receptor (beta chain) was sequenced within a study of immune evolution from preneoplasia to lung adenocarcinoma. Points from the study as a whole: Normal lung had highest clonality; later lesions appeared denser, more diverse.

Libraries were prepared by immunoSEQ multiplex PCR; TCRdb keeps only in-frame clonotypes and omits some of them. The table records 15,000 to 20,000 clones, approximately 86% of them present only once. In germline, CDR1 is SQVTM, CDR2 ANQGSEA. V was pared by 4 bases and J by 8 bases, with 6 bases of the junction left unmatched. This CDR3 has 13 residues. About this clone: The target antigen is unknown.

The chain links TRBV29-1 to TRBJ1-4, with 8 bases identical to TRBD1. The receptor's source is a person aged 65-85 years with invasive lung adenocarcinoma. Sequencing input: FFPE invasive lung adenocarcinoma tissue. This chain's CDR3 is CSVVEQGVEKLFF. The CDR3, as DNA: TGCAGCGTTGTAGAACAGGGGGTCGAAAAACTGTTTTTT.